This entry is about one T cell receptor beta chain. What it binds is not known. The data derive from a study of CD8 T cells in ankylosing spondylitis. Points from the study as a whole: The disease-linked clones had a CD8+ phenotype and low blood frequencies. A TCR beta motif of 8 or 9 highly homologous variants appeared characteristic of ankylosing spondylitis blood.

A single record per CDR3 protein comes from TCRdb applying MiXCR to the 5' RACE reads. Found here are about 540,000 distinct CDR3 sequences, over 9.5% of them singletons; the top ten hold 6.5% to 7%. CDR3 size: 13 residues. From germline, CDR1 is MNHEY and CDR2 SMNVEV (reference sequence). V trimming: 1 base; J trimming: 7 bases; junction bases outside the gene matches: 3. The TCR comes from a male donor with ankylosing spondylitis. The gene calls are TRBV27 and TRBJ2-7, with 8 bases identical to TRBD2. The material sequenced was blood, either unsorted or a sorted T cell fraction (not recorded which). CDR3 amino acids: CASSLYLAGEQYV. In DNA, the CDR3 is TGTGCCAGCAGTTTATATTTAGCGGGGGAGCAGTACGTC.